The 27 T cell receptor beta chains presented below share a single source sample, sequenced in a study of blood T cell repertoires in COVID-19. Libraries were prepared by immunoSEQ multiplex PCR; TCRdb keeps only in-frame clonotypes and omits some of them. Of about 100,000 clones listed, 70% to 90% are singletons. Sequenced input: peripheral blood. The receptors derive from a woman between 55 and 75 years old in a cohort sampled during active or convalescent COVID-19.

The gene calls are TRBV19 and TRBJ2-2; 8 bases are shared with TRBD1. The V and J ends lost 5 bases and 0 bases, in that order; junction bases with no gene match: 8. Germline loops: CDR1 LNHDA, CDR2 SQIVND (reference sequence). CDR3 length: 17 amino acids. This CDR3 reads CASSRSRQGSNTGELFF. The CDR3 DNA reads TGTGCCAGTAGTCGCTCTAGACAGGGGTCGAACACCGGGGAGCTGTTTTTT.

The gene calls are TRBV5-1 and TRBJ2-5, with 8 bases aligning to TRBD2. Germline CDR1 reads SGHRS; CDR2 reads YFSETQ. This CDR3 is 15 amino acids long. V shed 3 bases, J shed 7 bases, and the junction held 11 bases outside the gene matches. The CDR3: CASSSSGSGGGTQYF. The CDR3 bases are TGCGCCAGCAGCTCAAGCGGGAGTGGGGGTGGGACCCAGTACTTC. Full variable domain (remainder filled in from reference TRBV5-1 and TRBJ2-5): KAGVTQTPRYLIKTRGQQVTLSCSPISGHRSVSWYQQTPGQGLQFLFEYFSETQRNKGNFPGRFSGRQFSNSRSEMNVSTLELGDSALYLCASSSSGSGGGTQYFGPGTRLLVL.

The chain links TRBV19 to TRBJ1-1; weak D call: TRBD1 (5 bases). CDR1 and CDR2 (germline): LNHDA, SQIVND (reference sequence). With 6 bases removed from V and 8 bases from J, the gap between germline ends came to 13 bases. The CDR3 runs to 12 residues. Here the CDR3 DNA reads TGTGCCAGTAGATTTCAGGGCGGCGAAGCTTTCTTT. Encoded protein: CASRFQGGEAFF. Drawing the rest from reference TRBV19 and TRBJ1-1, the complete variable domain is DGGITQSPKYLFRKEGQNVTLSCEQNLNHDAMYWYRQDPGQGLRLIYYSQIVNDFQKGDIAEGYSVSREKKESFPLTVTSAQKNPTAFYLCASRFQGGEAFFGQGTRLTVV.

The chain has TRBV30 and TRBJ2-3; D may be TRBD2 (5 bases). The CDR3 runs to 18 residues. Germline V gene data show CDR1 as GTSNPN and CDR2 as SVGIG (reference sequence). V shed 1 base and J shed 0 bases, with 20 bases lying between them. CDR3 region: CAWSGRVNDGGSTDTQYF. The CDR3 DNA follows: TGTGCCTGGAGTGGGCGGGTGAACGACGGAGGAAGCACAGATACGCAGTATTTT.

V usage is TRBV19 and J usage is TRBJ1-1; 11 bases align to TRBD1. The V and J ends lost 5 bases and 5 bases, in that order; junction bases with no gene match: 10. This CDR3 has 16 amino acids. Germline CDR1 LNHDA, CDR2 SQIVND (reference sequence). Written as DNA, the CDR3 is TGTGCCAGTAGTCTAGGACAGGGGGCTAGAGTGACTGAAGCTTTCTTT. Translating it yields CASSLGQGARVTEAFF.

This rearrangement joins TRBV27 to TRBJ1-6; no firm D call. Germline CDR1 reads MNHEY; CDR2 reads SMNVEV (reference sequence). This CDR3 is built from 15 residues. Trimming took off 5 bases at V and 3 bases at J, with 11 bases between the two ends. Here the CDR3 reads CASSPRRGYNSPLHF. DNA for the CDR3: TGTGCCAGCAGTCCCAGACGAGGCTATAATTCACCCCTCCACTTT.

The gene calls are TRBV3-1 (or the pseudogene TRBV3-2) and TRBJ1-2; D remains unclear. The CDR3 contains 13 residues. Trimming removed 7 bases at V and 6 bases at J, with 15 bases between. Per the germline V gene, CDR1 is LGHDT and CDR2 is YNNKEL (reference sequence). The CDR3 sequence is CASTRALADGYTF. CDR3 nucleotide sequence: TGTGCCAGCACCCGAGCCCTGGCGGATGGCTACACCTTC.

V gene TRBV10-3 combines with J gene TRBJ2-3; 15 positions match TRBD2. J lost 1 base, V lost 6 bases, and 14 bases had no gene match. The CDR3 runs 20 residues. Germline V CDR1 and CDR2: ENHRY, SYGVKD. This CDR3 is CAISRTSGGAGIGGTDTQYF. DNA for the CDR3: TGTGCCATCAGCCGGACTAGCGGGGGGGCTGGTATTGGTGGCACAGATACGCAGTATTTT.

V usage is TRBV29-1 and J usage is TRBJ2-3; weak D call: TRBD2 (6 bases). V dropped 7 bases and J dropped 6 bases, with 8 bases sitting between them. CDR3 length: 10 amino acids. Germline V gene sequence: CDR1 SQVTM, CDR2 ANQGSEA. CDR3 in amino acids: CSGGTDTQYF. DNA of the CDR3: TGCAGCGGCGGGACCGATACGCAGTATTTT.

The chain employs TRBV7-8 and TRBJ1-5; TRBD1 matches at 12 bases. CDR3 length: 16 amino acids. The germline gives CDR1 SGHVS, CDR2 FQNEAQ. V gave up 5 bases and J gave up 9 bases; unmatched junction bases: 11. The CDR3 spells CASSPYGTGGFSPQHF. CDR3 sequence (DNA): TGTGCCAGCAGCCCCTACGGGACAGGGGGCTTTTCGCCCCAGCATTTT.

J is TRBJ1-4 and V is TRBV18, with 9 positions matching TRBD1. Losses at the gene ends were 3 bases for V and 3 bases for J; bases not matched to a gene: 2. Germline V CDR1 and CDR2: KGHSH, LQKENI. The CDR3 has 15 residues. This CDR3 reads CASSPGTGSNEKLFF. The CDR3 nucleotides read TGTGCCAGCTCACCCGGGACAGGGTCTAATGAAAAACTGTTTTTT.

The genes are TRBV9 and TRBJ1-1; D gene unclear. Per germline, CDR1 SGDLS and CDR2 YYNGEE. The CDR3 has 14 amino acids. Trimming removed 0 bases at V and 1 base at J, with 7 bases between. CDR3 residues: CASSVGQWNTEAFF. As DNA, the CDR3 is TGTGCCAGCAGCGTAGGGCAGTGGAACACTGAAGCTTTCTTT. The full variable domain, in which reference TRBV9 and TRBJ1-1 provide the parts outside the CDR3, is DSGVTQTPKHLITATGQRVTLRCSPRSGDLSVYWYQQSLDQGLQFLIQYYNGEERAKGNILERFSAQQFPDLHSELNLSSLELGDSALYFCASSVGQWNTEAFFGQGTRLTVV.

V is TRBV28 and J is TRBJ1-2; D unclear. V was cut by 7 bases and J by 8 bases, with 14 bases left in between. This CDR3 comprises 12 residues. Germline CDR1 reads MDHEN; CDR2 reads SYDVKM. CDR3 sequence (DNA): TGTGCCAGCAACGTGGGCTCGGGAGGCTACACCTTC. This codes for CASNVGSGGYTF.

V and J are TRBV2 and TRBJ1-5; the D gene is possibly TRBD1 (6 bases). Germline loops: CDR1 SNHLY, CDR2 FYNNEI. The CDR3 totals 14 residues. Trimming pared 4 bases from V and 3 bases from J, leaving 10 bases between. The CDR3 loop reads CASSAGADNQPQHF. The CDR3 bases are TGTGCCAGCAGTGCAGGGGCTGACAATCAGCCCCAGCATTTT.

The chain joins TRBV6-4 to TRBJ2-7; 9 bases match TRBD1. This CDR3 contains 13 residues. Germline V lookup: CDR1 MRHNA, CDR2 SNTAGT. The V and J ends lost 11 bases and 0 bases, in that order; junction bases with no gene match: 5. Written as DNA, the CDR3 is TGTGCCGGGGACAGGGAAGCCTCCTACGAGCAGTACTTC. Protein: CAGDREASYEQYF.

This chain joins TRBV5-6 and TRBJ2-7; 7 positions agree with TRBD1. The CDR3 length is 15 residues. The germline V gene encodes CDR1 SGHDT and CDR2 YYEEEE. With V trimmed by 4 bases and J by 4 bases, 11 bases remained unmatched. In DNA, the CDR3 is TGTGCCAGCAGCCGCACTCCGGGACAGAAGTACGAGCAGTACTTC. Protein product: CASSRTPGQKYEQYF.

The V and J genes are TRBV6-1 and TRBJ1-5; a possible D gene is TRBD1 (5 bases). The CDR3 consists of 14 residues. Germline CDR1 reads MNHNS; CDR2 reads SASEGT. The V gene lost 3 bases and the J gene lost 0 bases, with 6 bases spanning the gap. The CDR3 coding sequence is TGTGCCAGCAGTGACAGGGTTAGCAATCAGCCCCAGCATTTT. Protein: CASSDRVSNQPQHF.

This clone was recorded once. The chain is built from TRBV9 and TRBJ1-3; D is perhaps TRBD1 (6 bases). Trimming removed 0 bases from V and 0 bases from J, with 13 bases in between. Germline CDR1 reads SGDLS; CDR2 reads YYNGEE. The CDR3 runs to 17 residues. The CDR3, as DNA: TGTGCCAGCAGCGTAGTTGGGGGCGAGATCTCTGGAAACACCATATATTTT. This gives the protein CASSVVGGEISGNTIYF.

The chain is built from TRBV28 and TRBJ1-5, with 8 bases matching TRBD1. Germline loops: CDR1 MDHEN, CDR2 SYDVKM. The junction had 6 bases not matched to a gene; V was cut back by 7 bases and J by 7 bases. The CDR3 has 13 residues. The CDR3 sequence is CASTLGQGQPQHF. The CDR3 nucleotides read TGTGCCAGCACCCTTGGACAGGGCCAGCCCCAGCATTTT.

The chain links TRBV6-2 or TRBV6-3 to TRBJ2-4; 9 nucleotides agree with TRBD1. Looked up from germline, CDR1 is MNHEY and CDR2 is SVGEGT. After removal of 0 bases from V and 4 bases from J, the junction contained 4 bases not matched to a gene. This CDR3 is 16 amino acids long. CDR3 sequence reads: CASSYSGQGTKNIQYF. CDR3 DNA sequence: TGTGCCAGCAGTTACTCTGGACAGGGGACTAAAAACATTCAGTACTTC.

This chain connects TRBV5-1 to TRBJ1-2, with 9 nucleotides matching TRBD1. The germline gives CDR1 SGHRS, CDR2 YFSETQ. The CDR3 extends over 16 amino acids. The J segment lost 2 bases and the V segment lost 0 bases, leaving 5 bases of the junction unmatched. Written as DNA, the CDR3 is TGCGCCAGCAGCTTGGGACAGGGGGTGGCCAACTATGGCTACACCTTC. This translates into CASSLGQGVANYGYTF.

The chain joins TRBV5-4 to TRBJ1-4, with TRBD1 matching over 9 bases. V shed 3 bases, J shed 7 bases, and the junction held 7 bases outside the gene matches. CDR3 length: 15 amino acids. Germline V CDR1 and CDR2: SGHNT, YYREEE (reference sequence). The CDR3 spells CASSSSGQGFEKLFF. CDR3 coding DNA: TGTGCCAGCAGCTCGTCGGGACAGGGTTTTGAAAAACTGTTTTTT.

The rearrangement uses TRBV5-1 and TRBJ2-2; 8 positions agree with TRBD2. The CDR3 length is 15 residues. Trimming at V came to 4 bases and at J to 6 bases, leaving 8 bases not matched to a gene. The germline CDR1 and CDR2 sequences are SGHRS and YFSETQ. Here the CDR3 DNA reads TGCGCCAGCAGCACCGGGACTAGTATGGCCGGGGAGCTGTTTTTT. Its translation is CASSTGTSMAGELFF.

The CDR3 coding sequence is TGTGCCATCAGTGATTTTGGACTAGCGGGGGGTACCTACGAGCAGTACTTC. This codes for CAISDFGLAGGTYEQYF. The J gene is TRBJ2-7, the V gene TRBV10-3, with TRBD2 matching over 14 bases. Trimming took 3 bases from V and 2 from J; bases not matched to a gene: 6. There are 17 residues in the CDR3. Germline-derived CDR1 and CDR2 are ENHRY and SYGVKD.

The chain couples TRBV18 to TRBJ1-5, with 7 bases that match TRBD1. The CDR3 runs to 13 residues. The germline V gene encodes CDR1 KGHSH and CDR2 LQKENI. V was clipped by 3 bases and J by 7 bases; unmatched bases: 3. CDR3 residues: CASSPGTDQPQHF. CDR3 DNA: TGTGCCAGCTCACCCGGGACAGACCAGCCCCAGCATTTT.

The V gene is TRBV24-1, the J gene TRBJ1-5; 10 nucleotides align to TRBD1. The CDR3 has 23 residues. Germline lookup yields CDR1 KGHDR and CDR2 SFDVKD. Trimming took 2 bases from V and 0 from J; bases not matched to a gene: 21. CDR3 region: CATSDSPRDRGPPTTLSNQPQHF. The CDR3 DNA follows: TGTGCCACCAGTGATTCGCCCCGGGACAGGGGTCCGCCTACGACTCTTAGCAATCAGCCCCAGCATTTT.

The CDR3 here is CASSLAAGLGYGYTF. CDR3 in DNA: TGTGCCAGCAGCTTAGCTGCAGGGCTAGGCTATGGCTACACCTTC. V and J are TRBV7-9 and TRBJ1-2, with a possible D match to TRBD1 (5 bases). The CDR3 covers 15 residues. Trimming shortened V by 0 bases and J by 4 bases, and 12 bases separated the two germline ends. Germline V gene data show CDR1 as SEHNR and CDR2 as FQNEAQ (reference sequence). Variable domain in full (rest from reference TRBV7-9 and TRBJ1-2): DTGVSQNPRHKITKRGQNVTFRCDPISEHNRLYWYRQTLGQGPEFLTYFQNEAQLEKSRLLSDRFSAERPKGSFSTLEIQRTEQGDSAMYLCASSLAAGLGYGYTFGSGTRLTVV.